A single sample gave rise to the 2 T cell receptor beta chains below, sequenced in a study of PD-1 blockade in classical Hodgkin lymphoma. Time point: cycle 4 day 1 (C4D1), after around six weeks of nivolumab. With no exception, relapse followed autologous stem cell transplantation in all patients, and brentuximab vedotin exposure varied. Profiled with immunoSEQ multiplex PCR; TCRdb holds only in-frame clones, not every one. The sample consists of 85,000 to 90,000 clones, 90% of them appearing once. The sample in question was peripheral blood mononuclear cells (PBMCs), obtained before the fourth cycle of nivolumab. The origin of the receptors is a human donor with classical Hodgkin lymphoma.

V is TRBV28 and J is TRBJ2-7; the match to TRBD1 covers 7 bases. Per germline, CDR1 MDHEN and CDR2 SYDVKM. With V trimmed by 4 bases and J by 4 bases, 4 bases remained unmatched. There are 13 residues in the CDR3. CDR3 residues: CASSSGQVYEQYF. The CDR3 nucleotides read TGTGCCAGCAGTTCAGGACAGGTTTACGAGCAGTACTTC.

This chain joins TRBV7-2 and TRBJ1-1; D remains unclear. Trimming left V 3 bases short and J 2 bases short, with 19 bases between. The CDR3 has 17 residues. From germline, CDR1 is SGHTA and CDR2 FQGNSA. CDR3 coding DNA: TGTGCCAGCAGCTTCACGAGGCCAAGGATTACTAACACTGAAGCTTTCTTT. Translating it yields CASSFTRPRITNTEAFF.